These T cell receptor beta chains were read from a single sample in a study of T cells in localized non-small cell lung cancer. The assay was immunoSEQ multiplex PCR, and TCRdb's table has in-frame clones only and misses some. The sample carries approximately 35,000 clones, about 92% recorded once. Sample: peripheral blood, taken before any cancer treatment. These receptors all stem from a female donor over 55 with stage I lung adenocarcinoma. CDR3s include the opening cysteine and the closing phenylalanine or tryptophan. A D gene is named only where the DNA matches it firmly. Rows give clone size only sometimes, using once, few, many, or a class for an expanded clone.

TRBJ2-7,.,TRBV10-3,14,TRBD1,CAISDRGWGYEQYF,TGTGCCATCAGCGACAGGGGCTGGGGCTACGAGCAGTACTTC
TRBJ1-2,.,TRBV7-3,18,TRBD1,CASSPSRDRAILRYGYTF,TGTGCCAGCAGCCCTAGTAGGGACAGGGCTATCTTGAGGTATGGCTACACCTTC
TRBJ2-7,once,TRBV25-1,12,.,CASMQGPNEQYF,TGTGCCAGCATGCAAGGACCGAACGAGCAGTACTTC
TRBJ1-1,few,TRBV10-3,11,.,CAISPGGAAFF,TGTGCCATCAGTCCCGGTGGTGCAGCTTTCTTT
TRBJ2-7,.,TRBV13,16,TRBD1,CASSRTTGGISYEQYF,TGTGCCAGCAGCCGCACTACAGGGGGGATATCCTACGAGCAGTACTTC
TRBJ1-6,.,TRBV4-1,12,.,CASSHNRAPLHF,TGCGCCAGCAGCCACAACAGGGCCCCCCTCCACTTT
TRBJ1-2,.,TRBV10-3,15,TRBD1,CAISELGQGDDGYTF,TGTGCCATCAGTGAGTTGGGACAGGGGGATGATGGCTACACCTTC
TRBJ2-5,.,TRBV4-2,19,TRBD2,CASSQGTSGGPSYQETQYF,TGTGCCAGCAGCCAAGGGACTAGCGGGGGACCTAGTTACCAAGAGACCCAGTACTTC
TRBJ2-3,.,TRBV7-2,15,.,CASSLAPISTDTQYF,TGTGCCAGCAGCTTAGCCCCGATTAGCACCGATACGCAGTATTTT
TRBJ2-1,.,TRBV5-4,14,TRBD2,CASNGGSGDLMQFF,TGTGCCAGCAATGGTGGTAGCGGGGATCTTATGCAGTTCTTC
TRBJ1-5,.,TRBV27,14,.,CASSFRGSNQPQHF,TGTGCCAGCAGCTTCAGGGGCAGCAATCAGCCCCAGCATTTT